These 7 T cell receptor beta chains were all obtained from the same sample, sequenced in a study of blood T cell repertoires in COVID-19. The method was immunoSEQ multiplex PCR; TCRdb's version includes in-frame clones alone and lacks a portion of them. The data contain 120,000 to 150,000 clones, less than 90% of them singletons. Sample: peripheral blood. The receptors originated from a human donor in a cohort sampled during active COVID-19.

This chain uses TRBV10-2 with TRBJ1-2; the D is unclear. The CDR3 extends over 13 amino acids. Germline lookup yields CDR1 WSHSY and CDR2 SAAADI. With 6 bases removed from V and 0 bases from J, the gap between germline ends came to 8 bases. The CDR3 loop reads CASSPEANYGYTF. Here the CDR3 DNA reads TGCGCCAGCAGCCCAGAGGCTAACTATGGCTACACCTTC.

This clone has more than one count but fewer than ten. The chain links TRBV7-9 to TRBJ1-4; unclear D gene. Trimming shortened V by 1 base and J by 4 bases, and 4 bases separated the two germline ends. CDR3 length equals 13 residues. Per the germline V gene, CDR1 is SEHNR and CDR2 is FQNEAQ (reference sequence). The CDR3 loop reads CASSLVDNEKLFF. The CDR3 DNA sequence: TGTGCCAGCAGCTTAGTAGATAATGAAAAACTGTTTTTT. Combining the CDR3 with reference TRBV7-9 and TRBJ1-4 gives the whole variable domain DTGVSQNPRHKITKRGQNVTFRCDPISEHNRLYWYRQTLGQGPEFLTYFQNEAQLEKSRLLSDRFSAERPKGSFSTLEIQRTEQGDSAMYLCASSLVDNEKLFFGSGTQLSVL.

The rearrangement joins TRBV12-3 or TRBV12-4 to TRBJ2-5; no firm D call. The CDR3 has 13 amino acids. Trimming shortened V by 7 bases and J by 5 bases, and 14 bases separated the two germline ends. CDR3 nucleotide sequence: TGTGCCAGCACAGCGCCCCTCGGGGAGACCCAGTACTTC. It yields the protein CASTAPLGETQYF.

This chain uses TRBV2 with TRBJ2-7; 8 bases line up with TRBD1. The CDR3 contains 11 residues. Germline-derived CDR1 and CDR2 are SNHLY and FYNNEI. The V gene end was trimmed by 8 bases and the J gene end by 6 bases; junction bases not matched to a gene: 3. CDR3 amino acids: CASDTGGEQYF. In DNA form, the CDR3 reads TGTGCCAGCGATACAGGGGGCGAGCAGTACTTC.

The chain uses TRBV19 and TRBJ1-6; D gene unclear. Trimming took 10 bases from V and 2 from J, leaving 9 bases between them. The CDR3 totals 13 residues. Per germline, CDR1 LNHDA and CDR2 SQIVND (reference sequence). DNA of the CDR3: TGTGCCACCAACGAGGCCTATAATTCACCCCTCCACTTT. This codes for CATNEAYNSPLHF. Full variable domain (remainder filled in from reference TRBV19 and TRBJ1-6): DGGITQSPKYLFRKEGQNVTLSCEQNLNHDAMYWYRQDPGQGLRLIYYSQIVNDFQKGDIAEGYSVSREKKESFPLTVTSAQKNPTAFYLCATNEAYNSPLHFGNGTRLTVT.

J is TRBJ2-5 and V is TRBV7-2, with D maybe TRBD2 (5 bases). There are 14 residues in the CDR3. V lost 5 bases and J lost 2, with 12 bases in between. CDR1 and CDR2 (germline): SGHTA, FQGNSA. CDR3 protein: CASSPRRDQETQYF. CDR3 nucleotides: TGTGCCAGCAGCCCAAGACGGGATCAAGAGACCCAGTACTTC.

This clone appeared a single time. This chain links TRBV28 with TRBJ1-4; D ambiguous. The CDR3 has 14 residues. CDR1 is MDHEN, CDR2 SYDVKM, per germline. Trimming stripped 6 bases from V and 0 bases from J, with 8 bases between. In DNA, the CDR3 is TGTGCCAGCAGCCTGACATCAACTAATGAAAAACTGTTTTTT. Translating it yields CASSLTSTNEKLFF.